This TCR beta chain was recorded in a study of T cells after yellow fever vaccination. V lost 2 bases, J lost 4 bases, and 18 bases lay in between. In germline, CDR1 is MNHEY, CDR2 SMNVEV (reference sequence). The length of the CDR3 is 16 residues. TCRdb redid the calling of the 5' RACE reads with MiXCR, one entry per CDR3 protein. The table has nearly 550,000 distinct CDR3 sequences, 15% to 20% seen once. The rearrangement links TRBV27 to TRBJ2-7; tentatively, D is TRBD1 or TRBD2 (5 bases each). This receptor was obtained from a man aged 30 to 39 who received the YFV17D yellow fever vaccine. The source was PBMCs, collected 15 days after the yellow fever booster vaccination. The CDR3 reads CASSLLEGKNWYEQYF. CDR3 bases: TGTGCCAGCAGTTTACTTGAGGGGAAGAATTGGTACGAGCAGTACTTC.